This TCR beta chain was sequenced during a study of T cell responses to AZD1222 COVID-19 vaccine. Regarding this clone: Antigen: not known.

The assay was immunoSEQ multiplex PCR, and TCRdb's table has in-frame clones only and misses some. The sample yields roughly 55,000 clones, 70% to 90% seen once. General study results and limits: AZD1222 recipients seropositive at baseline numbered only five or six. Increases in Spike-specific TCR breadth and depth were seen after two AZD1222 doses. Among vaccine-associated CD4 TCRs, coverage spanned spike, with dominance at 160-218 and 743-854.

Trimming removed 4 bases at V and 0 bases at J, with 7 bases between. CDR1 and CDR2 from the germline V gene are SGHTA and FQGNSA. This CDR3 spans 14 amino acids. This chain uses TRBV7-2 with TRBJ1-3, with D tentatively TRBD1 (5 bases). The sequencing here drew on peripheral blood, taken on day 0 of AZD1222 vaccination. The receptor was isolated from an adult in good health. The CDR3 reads CASSSDSSGNTIYF. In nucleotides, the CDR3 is TGTGCCAGCAGCTCTGACAGCTCTGGAAACACCATATATTTT. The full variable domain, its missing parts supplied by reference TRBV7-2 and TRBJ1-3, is GAGVSQSPSNKVTEKGKDVELRCDPISGHTALYWYRQSLGQGLEFLIYFQGNSAPDKSGLPSDRFSAERTGGSVSTLTIQRTQQEDSAVYLCASSSDSSGNTIYFGEGSWLTVV.